A selection of T cell receptor beta chains follows, all from one sample in a study of blood T cell repertoires in COVID-19. Clones were sequenced by immunoSEQ multiplex PCR, and TCRdb holds only the in-frame ones, with some missing. Here the sample spans under 200,000 clones, around 80% being singletons. Material: peripheral blood. The receptor set was obtained from a man aged 65-85 years with active or convalescent COVID-19. The CDR3 runs from the conserved cysteine through the conserved F or W.

v_call cdr3_aa
TRBV6-5 CASRLGTGSHEQYF
TRBV14 CASRDKSYNEQFF
TRBV6-4 CASSPPGQDLWEQYF
TRBV5-1 CASSSGTGPRSEKLFF
TRBV5-4 CASSLGPSTDNEQFF
TRBV18 CASSLSSSGTSNTEAFF
TRBV2 CASIGTLNTEAFF
TRBV4-1 CASSPLGLAGNEQYF
TRBV3-1/TRBV3-2 CASSPPRTGADTFQETQYF
TRBV19 CASSPLEGNYGYTF
TRBV7-9 CASSSSAGGENQPQHF
TRBV30 CAWSQGNSNQPQHF
TRBV6-5 CASSRGGNEQFF
TRBV18 CASRSSNTEAFF
TRBV30 CAWSGRDRGSVEQFF
TRBV30 CAWSQGGTGTEAFF
TRBV7-8 CASSLVAGAMADTQYF
TRBV5-1 CASSSGQVNYGYTF
TRBV5-6 CASSSARTGWNQPQHF
TRBV5-1 CASSLTQGGDEQFF
TRBV29-1 CSVGVWAREQFF
TRBV5-1 CASSSMRDTGSEQYF
TRBV10-2 CASSEWILVSDNEQFF
TRBV5-4 CASSLRQGDGYTF
TRBV27 CASSLDRGYEQYF
TRBV18 CASSGGGNTEAFF
TRBV7-6 CASSPLAGAGSGANVLTF